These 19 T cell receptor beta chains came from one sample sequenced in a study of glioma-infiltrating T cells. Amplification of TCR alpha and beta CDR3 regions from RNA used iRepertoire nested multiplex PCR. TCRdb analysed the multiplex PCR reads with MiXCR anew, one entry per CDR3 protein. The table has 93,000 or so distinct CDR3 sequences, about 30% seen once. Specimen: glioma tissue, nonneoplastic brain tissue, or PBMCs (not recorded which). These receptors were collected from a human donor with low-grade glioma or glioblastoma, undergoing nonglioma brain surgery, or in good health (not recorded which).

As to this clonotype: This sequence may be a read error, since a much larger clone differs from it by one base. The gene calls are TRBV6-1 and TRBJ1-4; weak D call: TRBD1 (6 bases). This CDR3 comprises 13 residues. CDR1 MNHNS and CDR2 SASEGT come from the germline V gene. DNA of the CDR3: TGTGCCAGAAGTGGGGGGCTGACTGAAAAACTGTTTTTT. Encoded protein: CARSGGLTEKLFF.

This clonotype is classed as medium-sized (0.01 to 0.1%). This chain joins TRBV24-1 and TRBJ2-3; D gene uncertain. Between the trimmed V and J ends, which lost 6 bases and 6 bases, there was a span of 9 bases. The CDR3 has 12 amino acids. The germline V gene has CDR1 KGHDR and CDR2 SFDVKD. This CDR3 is CATSSGPDTQYF. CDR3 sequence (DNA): TGTGCCACCAGTTCCGGGCCGGATACGCAGTATTTT.

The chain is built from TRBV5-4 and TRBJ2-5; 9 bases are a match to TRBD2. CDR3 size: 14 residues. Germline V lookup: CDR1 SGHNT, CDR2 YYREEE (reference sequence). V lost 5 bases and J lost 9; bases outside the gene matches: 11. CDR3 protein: CASSQVLERGAQYF. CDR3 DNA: TGTGCCAGCAGTCAAGTCCTCGAGCGGGGGGCCCAGTACTTC.

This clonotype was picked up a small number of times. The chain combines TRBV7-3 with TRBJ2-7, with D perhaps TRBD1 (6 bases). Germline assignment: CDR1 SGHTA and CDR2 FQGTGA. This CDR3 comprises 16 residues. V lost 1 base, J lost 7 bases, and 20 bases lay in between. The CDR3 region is CASSLIPTRGGGEQYF. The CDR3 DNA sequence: TGTGCCAGCAGCTTAATACCCACGAGAGGGGGTGGTGAGCAGTACTTC.

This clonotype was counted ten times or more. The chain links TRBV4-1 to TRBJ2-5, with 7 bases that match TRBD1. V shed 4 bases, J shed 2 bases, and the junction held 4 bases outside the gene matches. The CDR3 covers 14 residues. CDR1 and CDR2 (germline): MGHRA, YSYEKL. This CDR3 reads CASSLGQTQETQYF. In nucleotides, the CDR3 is TGCGCCAGCAGCCTGGGACAGACACAAGAGACCCAGTACTTC.

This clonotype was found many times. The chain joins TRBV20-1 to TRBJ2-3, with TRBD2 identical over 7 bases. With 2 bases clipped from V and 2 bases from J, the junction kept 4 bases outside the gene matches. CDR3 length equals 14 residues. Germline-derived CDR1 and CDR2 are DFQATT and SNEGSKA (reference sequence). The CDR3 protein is CSARKGLNTDTQYF. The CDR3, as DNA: TGCAGTGCTAGAAAGGGACTAAACACAGATACGCAGTATTTT.

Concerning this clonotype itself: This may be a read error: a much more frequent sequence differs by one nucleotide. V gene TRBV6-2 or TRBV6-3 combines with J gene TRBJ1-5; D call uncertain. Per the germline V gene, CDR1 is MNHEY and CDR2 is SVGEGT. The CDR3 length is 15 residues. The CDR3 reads CASSYSSGRQWPRHF. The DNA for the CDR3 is TGTGCCAGCAGTTACTCCAGTGGTCGACAATGGCCCCGGCATTTT.

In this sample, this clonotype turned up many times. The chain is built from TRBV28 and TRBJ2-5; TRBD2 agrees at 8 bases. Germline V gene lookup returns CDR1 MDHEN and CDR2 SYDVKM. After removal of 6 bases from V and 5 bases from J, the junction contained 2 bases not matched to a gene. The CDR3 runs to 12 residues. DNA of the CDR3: TGTGCCAGCAGACGCGGGAGGGAGACCCAGTACTTC. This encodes CASRRGRETQYF. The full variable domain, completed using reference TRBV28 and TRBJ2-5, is DVKVTQSSRYLVKRTGEKVFLECVQDMDHENMFWYRQDPGLGLRLIYFSYDVKMKEKGDIPEGYSVSREKKERFSLILESASTNQTSMYLCASRRGRETQYFGPGTRLLVL.

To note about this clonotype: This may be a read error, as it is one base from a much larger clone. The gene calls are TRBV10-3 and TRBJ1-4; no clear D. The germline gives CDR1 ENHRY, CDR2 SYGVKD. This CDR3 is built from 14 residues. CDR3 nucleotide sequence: TGTGCCCTCAGTGAGTCGTCAGGTGGTGAAAAACTGTTTTTT. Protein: CALSESSGGEKLFF.

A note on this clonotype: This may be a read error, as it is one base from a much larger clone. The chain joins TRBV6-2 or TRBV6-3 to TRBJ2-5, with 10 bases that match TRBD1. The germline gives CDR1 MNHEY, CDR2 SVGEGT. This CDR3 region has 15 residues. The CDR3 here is CASGTGVWGQETRYF. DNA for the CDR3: TGTGCCAGCGGGACAGGGGTTTGGGGCCAAGAGACCCGGTACTTC.

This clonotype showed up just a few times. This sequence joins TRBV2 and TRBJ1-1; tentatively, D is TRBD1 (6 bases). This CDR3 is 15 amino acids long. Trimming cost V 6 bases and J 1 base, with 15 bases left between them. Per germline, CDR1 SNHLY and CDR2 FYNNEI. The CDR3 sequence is CASSKQQGTNTEAFF. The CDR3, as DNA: TGTGCCAGCAGCAAACAACAGGGCACGAACACTGAAGCTTTCTTT.

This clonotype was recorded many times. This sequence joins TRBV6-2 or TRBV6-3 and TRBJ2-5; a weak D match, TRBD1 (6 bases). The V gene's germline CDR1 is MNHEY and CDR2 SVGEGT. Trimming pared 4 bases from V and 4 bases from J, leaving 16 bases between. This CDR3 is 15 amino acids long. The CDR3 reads CASSWQGPQTETQYF. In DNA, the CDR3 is TGTGCCAGCAGTTGGCAGGGGCCCCAGACAGAGACCCAGTACTTC.

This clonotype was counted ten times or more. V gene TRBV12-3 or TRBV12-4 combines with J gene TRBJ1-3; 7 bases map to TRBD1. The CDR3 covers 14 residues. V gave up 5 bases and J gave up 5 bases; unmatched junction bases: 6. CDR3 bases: TGTGCCAGCAGTCCCCGACAGGGTAGAAACACCATATATTTT. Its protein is CASSPRQGRNTIYF.

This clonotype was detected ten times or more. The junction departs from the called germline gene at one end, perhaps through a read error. The CDR3 DNA reads as TGTGCCAGCAGCTTAGGCAGGGACTATGGCTACACCTTC. Its translation is CASSLGRDYGYTF. The chain carries TRBV12-3 or TRBV12-4 and TRBJ1-2, with TRBD1 as a possible D gene (5 bases). This CDR3 has 13 residues.

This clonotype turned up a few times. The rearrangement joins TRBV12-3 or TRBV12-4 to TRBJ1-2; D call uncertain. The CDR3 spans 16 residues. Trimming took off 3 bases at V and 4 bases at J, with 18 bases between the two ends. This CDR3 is CASSFGRSFEVYGYTF. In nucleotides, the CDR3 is TGTGCCAGCAGTTTCGGCAGATCCTTTGAGGTCTATGGCTACACCTTC.

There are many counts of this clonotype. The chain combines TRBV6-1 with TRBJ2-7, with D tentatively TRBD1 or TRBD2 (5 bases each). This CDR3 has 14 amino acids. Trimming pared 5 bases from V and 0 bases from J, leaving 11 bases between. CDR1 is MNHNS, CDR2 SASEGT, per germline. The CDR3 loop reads CASSPAGSSYEQYF. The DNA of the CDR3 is TGTGCCAGCAGTCCGGCAGGGAGCTCCTACGAGCAGTACTTC.

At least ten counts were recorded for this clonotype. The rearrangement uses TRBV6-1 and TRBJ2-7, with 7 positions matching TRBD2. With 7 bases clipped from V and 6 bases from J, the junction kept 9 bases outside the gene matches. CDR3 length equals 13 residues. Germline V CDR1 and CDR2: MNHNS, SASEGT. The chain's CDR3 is CASNMVGRVEQYF. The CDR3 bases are TGTGCCAGCAATATGGTGGGGAGGGTCGAGCAGTACTTC.

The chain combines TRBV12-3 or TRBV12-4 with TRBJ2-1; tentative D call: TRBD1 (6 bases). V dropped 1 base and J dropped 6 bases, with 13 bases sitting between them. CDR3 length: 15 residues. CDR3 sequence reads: CASSLGQDSFNEQFF. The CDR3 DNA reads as TGTGCCAGCAGTTTAGGACAGGATAGTTTCAATGAGCAGTTCTTC.

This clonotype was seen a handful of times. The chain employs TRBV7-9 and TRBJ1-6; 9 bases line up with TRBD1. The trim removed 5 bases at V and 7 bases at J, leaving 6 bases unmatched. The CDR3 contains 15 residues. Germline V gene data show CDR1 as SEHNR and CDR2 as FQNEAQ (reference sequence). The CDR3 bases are TGTGCCAGCAGCCCGCAGACAGGGGGAAATTCACCCCTCCACTTT. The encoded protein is CASSPQTGGNSPLHF.